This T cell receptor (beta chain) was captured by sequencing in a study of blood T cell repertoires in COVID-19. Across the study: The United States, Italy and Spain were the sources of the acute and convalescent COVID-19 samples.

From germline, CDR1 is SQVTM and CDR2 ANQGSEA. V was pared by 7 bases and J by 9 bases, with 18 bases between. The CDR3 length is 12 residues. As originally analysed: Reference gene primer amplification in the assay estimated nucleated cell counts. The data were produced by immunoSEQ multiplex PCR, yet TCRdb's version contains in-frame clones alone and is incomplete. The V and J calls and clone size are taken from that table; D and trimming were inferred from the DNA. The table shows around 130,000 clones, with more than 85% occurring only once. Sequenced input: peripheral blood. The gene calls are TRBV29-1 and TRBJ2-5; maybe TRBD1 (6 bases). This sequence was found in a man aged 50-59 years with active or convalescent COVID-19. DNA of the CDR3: TGCAGCGCAACAGGAGACAGGCAGGCCCAGTACTTC. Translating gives CSATGDRQAQYF.